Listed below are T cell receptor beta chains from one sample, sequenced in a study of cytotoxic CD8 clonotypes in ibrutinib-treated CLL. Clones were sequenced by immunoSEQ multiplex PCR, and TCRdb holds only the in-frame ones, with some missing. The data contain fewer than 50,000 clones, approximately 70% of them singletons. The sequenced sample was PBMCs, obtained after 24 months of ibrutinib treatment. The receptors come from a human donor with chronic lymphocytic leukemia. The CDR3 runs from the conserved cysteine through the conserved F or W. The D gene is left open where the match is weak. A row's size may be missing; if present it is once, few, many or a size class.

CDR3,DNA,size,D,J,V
CAWSDRDGYTF,TGTGCCTGGAGTGACCGGGATGGCTACACCTTC,few,NA,TRBJ1-2,TRBV30
CASSPGTGPYQPQHF,TGTGCCAGCAGCCCCGGGACAGGGCCTTATCAGCCCCAGCATTTT,few,TRBD1,TRBJ1-5,TRBV7-9
CASSRTGGRDGYTF,TGTGCCAGCAGTCGGACAGGGGGGAGGGATGGCTACACCTTC,few,TRBD1,TRBJ1-2,TRBV11-2
CAWMRAGAYEQYF,TGTGCCTGGATGAGGGCGGGCGCCTACGAGCAGTACTTC,NA,NA,TRBJ2-7,TRBV30
CASSIRGKDQPQHF,TGTGCCAGTAGTATTCGCGGCAAGGATCAGCCCCAGCATTTT,NA,NA,TRBJ1-5,TRBV19
CASRATRNQPQHF,TGTGCCAGTAGGGCGACCCGCAATCAGCCCCAGCATTTT,NA,NA,TRBJ1-5,TRBV19
CASSDRGVQPQHF,TGTGCCAGCAGTGATCGAGGGGTTCAGCCCCAGCATTTT,many,NA,TRBJ1-5,TRBV2
CASSPDSRVAFF,TGTGCCAGCAGCCCGGACAGTCGAGTAGCTTTCTTT,NA,NA,TRBJ1-1,TRBV7-6
CASSSGTEQYF,TGCGCCAGCAGCTCAGGGACCGAGCAGTACTTC,few,NA,TRBJ2-7,TRBV5-1
CASSTDSGNTIYF,TGCGCCAGCAGCACGGACTCTGGAAACACCATATATTTT,NA,NA,TRBJ1-3,TRBV5-1
CASSLIGSHGYTF,TGTGCCAGCAGCTTAATAGGATCCCATGGCTACACCTTC,NA,NA,TRBJ1-2,TRBV11-2
CASSESHRGLGEQYF,TGTGCCAGCAGCGAATCTCACAGGGGACTGGGGGAGCAGTACTTC,NA,NA,TRBJ2-7,TRBV9
CASSLQGAIGETQYF,TGTGCCAGCAGCTTACAGGGGGCTATTGGAGAGACCCAGTACTTC,NA,TRBD1,TRBJ2-5,TRBV11-3
CASSPTWGETQYF,TGTGCCAGCTCACCAACGTGGGGGGAGACCCAGTACTTC,NA,NA,TRBJ2-5,TRBV18
CASSSGLAGARGELFF,TGCGCCAGCAGTTCCGGACTAGCGGGAGCAAGGGGGGAGCTGTTTTTT,NA,TRBD2,TRBJ2-2,TRBV5-1
CASSQTRVREGYTF,TGTGCCAGCAGCCAAACAAGGGTGAGAGAGGGCTACACCTTC,NA,NA,TRBJ1-2,TRBV16
CASSLALASGVNEQFF,TGTGCCAGCAGCTTAGCGCTGGCTAGCGGGGTGAATGAGCAGTTCTTC,many,TRBD2,TRBJ2-1,TRBV7-2
CASSSSPKLGDEQFF,TGCGCCAGCAGCTCATCCCCCAAGCTCGGGGATGAGCAGTTCTTC,NA,NA,TRBJ2-1,TRBV5-1
CASSVGPPGQSPLHF,TGTGCCAGCAGCGTAGGCCCTCCAGGGCAGTCACCCCTCCACTTT,NA,NA,TRBJ1-6,TRBV9
CASKWLSGNQPQHF,TGTGCCAGCAAGTGGTTGAGTGGCAATCAGCCCCAGCATTTT,once,NA,TRBJ1-5,TRBV28
CASSREGAGELFF,TGTGCCAGCAGCCGTGAGGGCGCCGGGGAGCTGTTTTTT,NA,NA,TRBJ2-2,TRBV11-3
CASSLEINSGGRRSGANVLTF,TGCGCCAGCAGCTTGGAGATTAATTCAGGGGGAAGACGTTCTGGGGCCAACGTCCTGACTTTC,NA,TRBD1,TRBJ2-6,TRBV5-1
CASRGQGAGDTEAFF,TGTGCCAGCAGGGGACAGGGGGCAGGGGACACTGAAGCTTTCTTT,few,TRBD1,TRBJ1-1,TRBV6-5